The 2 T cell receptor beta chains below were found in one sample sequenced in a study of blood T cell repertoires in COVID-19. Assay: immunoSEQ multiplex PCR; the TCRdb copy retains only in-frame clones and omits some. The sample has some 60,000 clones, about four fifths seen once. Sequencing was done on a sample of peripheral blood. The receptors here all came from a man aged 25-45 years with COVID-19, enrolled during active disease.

The DNA of the CDR3 is TGTGCCAGCAGCTTAGGCCGGGGACTCTCCTACGAGCAGTACTTC. Translated: CASSLGRGLSYEQYF. The chain carries TRBV11-2 and TRBJ2-7; maybe TRBD2 (6 bases). The CDR3 runs 15 residues. Trimming removed 1 base at V and 0 bases at J, with 10 bases between. The germline V gene has CDR1 SGHAT and CDR2 FQNNGV.

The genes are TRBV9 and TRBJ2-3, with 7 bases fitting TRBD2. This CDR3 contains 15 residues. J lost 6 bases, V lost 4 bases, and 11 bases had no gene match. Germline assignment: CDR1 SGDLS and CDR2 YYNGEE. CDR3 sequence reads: CASSLAGATWDTQYF. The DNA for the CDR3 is TGTGCCAGCAGCCTCGCGGGAGCCACCTGGGATACGCAGTATTTT.